This T cell receptor (beta chain) was sequenced during a study of cytomegalovirus exposure and HLA in healthy donors (TCRdb year 2017). About the investigation overall: An earlier analysis of 587 of the donors reported about 280 Gb of sequence data and approximately 120 million unique TCR beta sequences obtained from approximately 180 million T cells. The aim of the study was to test whether cataloging public T cell receptors could identify signatures of past pathogen exposure. All discovery cohort repertoires had been generated using a single sequencing platform. The later analysis used no new phenotypic data to find candidate immune exposures, relying instead on TCR beta sequences and their occurrence across donors. Among about 400 genotyped donors of the cohort, an average of around 250,000 unique TCR beta nucleotide sequences was sequenced per donor, of which roughly 17% were non-productive. Both class I and class II loci were covered by HLA typing, at four-digit resolution. Donor age, sex, ethnicity and CMV serostatus were collected together with the repertoire data. To study patterns of TCR occurrence, a later analysis re-analyzed previously published TCR beta repertoires from around 700 donors and added high-resolution HLA genotyping. The number of donors typed differed by locus, with about 629-630 for A, B, C, DRB1 and DQB1, more than 500 for DQA1, approximately 570 for DPA1, and around 460 for DPB1. About five DR-DQ haplotypes were treated as single units for association and clustering because of strong linkage in the cohort. Using immunosequencing, the study profiled T cell repertoires from around 670 subjects and related those repertoires to cytomegalovirus serostatus. Besides the first cohort of 666 subjects, a separate validation cohort made up of roughly 120 different subjects was used. Roughly 300 gigabases of sequencing data and 80 million or so unique TCR sequences were included in an early release covering roughly 700 HLA-typed donors. Of the 300 to 450 genotyped donors, 70% to 90% were placed in the genetic ancestry cluster associated with self-reported Caucasian donors. In a later genetic analysis, genome-wide SNP genotypes for about 65% of the roughly 670 donors were used, and that subset was treated as a discovery cohort. An earlier analysis of some 500 of the donors used high-throughput TCR beta sequencing to judge whether each TCR beta V gene segment behaved as functional or pseudogenic. The study combined high-throughput TCR immunosequencing, statistical association of individual TCRs with disease status, and machine learning to predict cytomegalovirus infection status.

The investigation overall reported the following: The presence/absence analyses assumed that sequencing depth was roughly uniform across donors, and that assumption may not be true. Because counts were too low, about 18 rarely observed V segments, including chromosome 9 orphons, were left out of the earlier analysis of approximately 500 of the donors. In a later analysis, TCR association rates were found to vary across HLA loci, with the most associated TCRs seen for DRB1 alleles and the fewest for HLA-C alleles. The authors suggested that the approach could potentially be extended to other disease states and immunological phenotypes. In an earlier analysis of about 600 of the donors, most TCR beta V segments appeared in productive rearrangements about 90% or about 30% of the time, broadly matching IMGT annotations. In a later analysis, around 17,000 TCR beta sequences were associated with specific HLA alleles at a false discovery rate of 0.05. In a later analysis, HLA-associated TCR beta chains showed more clonal expansion and lower generation probabilities than non-associated chains that were equally common. A group of highly shared sequence variants was considered likely to be a technical artifact of the sequencing pipeline. A few of the identified cytomegalovirus-associated TCR beta chains were confirmed in vitro to be specific for cytomegalovirus antigens. The classifier was reported to diagnose cytomegalovirus status with high specificity and sensitivity in both the original and validation cohorts. Several of the top co-occurrence clusters appeared to be linked to parvovirus B19, influenza, CMV and Epstein-Barr virus, according to a later analysis. When HLA alleles, especially DR and DQ, strongly co-occurred, attributing TCR associations to individual alleles was difficult. In a later analysis, most CMV-associated TCR beta chains were found to appear HLA-restricted, with HLA associations seemingly driven largely by CMV exposure. A further reported finding was that TCR beta sequences accurately predicted the HLA-A and HLA-B alleles for most subjects in the first cohort. V-gene and J-gene trimming of TCR beta chains was associated with a missense DCLRE1C variant in a later genetic analysis, and the association was replicated in an independent cohort. For the cohort, immune exposure information was limited to CMV serostatus. The cohort was sequenced for TCR beta chains only, and without alpha or paired-chain data the features that could be detected were limited. Most TCR sequences were observed very rarely across donors, whereas some public TCRs were present in many individuals. Because HLA typing was unavailable for some donors at each locus, only the typed subset was used in association tests. Correlated functional status among segregating V segments might be attributable to linkage disequilibrium, but an unknown experimental factor could not be ruled out. Compared with the approximately 720-donor mean, donors in an Asian-associated ancestry cluster had fewer N-insertions in productive TCRs, according to a later genetic analysis. The 87-base-pair reads could not distinguish some IMGT-functional V segments, including TRBV6-2 and TRBV6-3, so those segments were excluded. In the study, roughly 160 TCR beta chains were listed as associated with cytomegalovirus.

The cohort consisted of 600 to 750 healthy bone marrow donors. All cohort members were sampled while nominally healthy, although unrecorded immune exposures were likely present. The donor was CMV seronegative and was included in the group of hundreds of seronegative cohort members. Each donor provided a peripheral blood sample, and peripheral blood mononuclear cells were used for TCR beta sequencing. Genomic DNA extraction from the blood cell samples was performed with the Qiagen DNeasy Blood Extraction Kit. On this clone: Its antigen is unknown. No much larger clonotype is one base removed from it; base qualities were not supplied.

V is shortened by 0 bases, J by 6 bases, and the region joining them spans 21 bases. The CDR3 numbers 17 residues from cysteine through phenylalanine. Here the CDR3 DNA is all that survives: 51 bases in frame from base 1. Reading the germline V gene (reference sequence) gives CDR1 SGHNT and CDR2 YYREEE. The library came from the immunoSEQ multiplex PCR assay. For the multiplex PCR, a mixture combining 60 forward primers for TCR Vbeta segments and 13 reverse primers for TCR Jbeta segments was used. A multiplex PCR assay on genomic DNA amplified the CDR3 region of rearranged TCR beta genes. The Illumina HiSeq System was used to sequence the amplified TCR beta libraries as 87-base-pair reads. The authors' analysis ran thus. Across the 700 or so repertoires, a later analysis counted approximately 75 million unique TCR beta chains, around 10 million of which were shared by at least two donors. Raw reads were error-corrected and collapsed into unique sequences by a nearest-neighbor algorithm in which closely related sequences were merged to remove PCR and sequencing errors. Alignment of CDR3 sequences to IMGT reference sequences was used to assign V, D and J gene segments. For a sequence to be retained, a match of at least six nucleotides was required to both a V gene segment and a J gene segment. A rearrangement was called productive if the CDR3 had no stop codons and remained in frame with V and J, and every other rearrangement was called non-productive. Following IMGT convention, CDR3 was defined as the stretch from the second conserved V-encoded cysteine up to the conserved J-encoded phenylalanine. The earlier analysis of about 590 of the donors excluded sequences that lacked an unambiguous match to a single V gene segment. In an earlier analysis of 500 to 750 of the donors, V segments were called functional above 56.7% productive rearrangements and were called segregating when the between-donor standard deviation exceeded 5%. A statistical classification framework was developed to diagnose cytomegalovirus status using the catalog of TCR beta chain sequences. V and J gene assignment, in a later analysis, came from comparing TCR nucleotide sequences with IMGT/GENE-DB human TR gene sequences. The TCRdist pipeline was used in a later analysis to assign CDR3 sequences and most-parsimonious VDJ recombination scenarios. In a later analysis, each TCR beta chain was defined by its CDR3 amino acid sequence together with its V-gene family, and reads without a unique V-gene family were excluded. As a way to deal with suspected cross-contamination and a sequencing artifact, a later analysis dropped hundreds of nucleotide sequences that were highly shared and had low generation probability. In a later analysis, a clonal expansion index for each public chain was calculated from normalized within-repertoire ranks of inferred template counts. A later analysis computed generation probabilities with a VDJ recombination model fitted to out-of-frame rearrangements, and checked the results against IGoR. Hypergeometric tests were used in a later analysis to score TCR-TCR, TCR-HLA and TCR-CMV co-occurrence, with a repertoire-size bias correction applied to the TCR pairs. In a later analysis, false discovery rates were estimated by permuting HLA or CMV assignments 20 times. In a later analysis, co-occurring TCRs were grouped using DBSCAN, and TCRdist sequence similarity was added for clustering within HLA-allele-positive subsets. Repertoires with fewer than 30,000 or more than 120,000 public chains were left out of co-occurrence clustering, as were a handful of repertoires with anomalous nucleotide sharing. The immuneACCESS repertoire file appears here via TCRdb, limited to in-frame rearrangements. These files lack a portion of the clones; in checked studies, under half of the deficit traces to unresolved V genes, and the cause of the others is not known. V, J and clone size were drawn from that table, and D and trimming were deduced from the DNA. In this sample the table shows under 200,000 clones, roughly 84% of which occur a single time. The ten largest clonotypes hold under 1.1% of the sample.

The sequence was collected from a young man in good health and CMV-seronegative. The rearrangement combines TRBV5-4 with TRBJ1-1; TRBD1 could be the D gene, as 6 bases match. Material for sequencing was PBMCs. The base sequence is TGTGCCAGCAGCTTGGACTTGTCCCTACAGGGATACGCTGAAGCTTTCTTT. Its protein product is CASSLDLSLQGYAEAFF.